This T cell receptor beta chain emerged from a study of cytomegalovirus exposure and HLA in healthy donors. PCR amplification relied on 60 Vbeta primers (plus 13 Jbeta primers). Data came from immunoSEQ multiplex PCR; TCRdb stores just in-frame clones and leaves some out. The sample includes around 150,000 clones, about 71% of them seen just once. General study points: Productive rates of about 87% or about 30% were seen for most TCR beta V segments in an earlier analysis. Investigators reported 150 to 200 TCR beta chains as tied to cytomegalovirus. Analysis performed later found around 15,000 TCR beta sequences associated with HLA alleles at 0.05 false discovery rate. Follow-up analysis found HLA locus-dependent TCR association rates, highest for DRB1 and lowest for HLA-C.

As concerns this clone: What it recognizes is unknown.

J lost 3 bases, V lost 7 bases, and 6 bases had no gene match. The germline gives CDR1 SQVTM, CDR2 ANQGSEA. The CDR3 runs 14 residues. The rearrangement uses TRBV29-1 and TRBJ2-5; 12 nucleotides line up with TRBD1. The material sequenced was PBMCs. The receptor comes from a man aged 50 or older in good health and CMV-seronegative. Written as DNA, the CDR3 is TGCAGCGCTGGGACAGGGGGCACGGAAGAGACCCAGTACTTC. It translates to CSAGTGGTEETQYF.